This T cell receptor beta chain derives from a study of healthy donors' naive CD4 and CD8 T cells. Each TCR library used around 0.5 ug of total RNA and a linear amplification protocol. TCRdb independently ran MiXCR on the reads; one entry per CDR3 protein. The sample lists approximately 180,000 distinct CDR3 sequences, 65% to 75% occurring once. V gave up 5 bases and J gave up 0 bases, with 20 bases separating them. This CDR3 comprises 18 residues. The germline V gene has CDR1 MNHEY and CDR2 SVGAGI. The rearrangement joins TRBV6-5 to TRBJ2-1; D is perhaps TRBD1 or TRBD2 (5 bases each). Material: naive CD4+ and CD8+ T cells sorted from blood, pooled from several donors. The clonotype originates from a pool of human donors in good health; the sample pools cells from several healthy donors. CDR3 loop: CASSHSPGQPSSYNEQFF. The CDR3 coding sequence is TGTGCCAGCAGTCATTCCCCGGGGCAGCCCAGCTCCTACAATGAGCAGTTCTTC.